The present TCR beta chain was sequenced within a study of lymphopenia after photon versus proton radiotherapy (dated by TCRdb to about 2019). For context, the study as a whole: Photon and proton radiation therapy were compared by the study for their immunological effects in patients with gastrointestinal tumors who developed high-grade lymphopenia. A cohort of around 21 patients with gastrointestinal tumors who received either photon or proton therapy and subsequently developed lymphopenia was included. The study aimed to characterize how the two radiation modalities differ in their impact on the immune system.

Remarks on this clone: There is no known antigen for this receptor. No clone much larger than this one lies a single base away; base qualities are absent.

CDR1 and CDR2 are read off the germline V gene (reference sequence) as SSHAT and FNYEAQ. Cut back by 5 bases and 1 base, the V and J ends lie 8 bases apart. Taken from cysteine to phenylalanine, the CDR3 has 13 residues. Of the read, only the CDR3 DNA is kept; its 39 bases are in frame from base 1. Libraries were constructed by the immunoSEQ multiplex PCR assay. Deep sequencing of rearranged TCR beta loci, alongside multiparametric flow cytometry, was used to profile T cell repertoires. This is the immuneACCESS table as TCRdb keeps it, with only in-frame sequences that have V and J called. A part of the clones is gone; compared with another copy, unresolved V genes explain less than half, and the rest is unexplained. In all, the sample holds approximately 21,000 clones, and roughly 85% of those were seen once. The ten largest clones represent roughly a sixth of the sample. What the authors observed across the whole study: The survival association was assessed only in patients who died, and the authors presented better survival with proton therapy as a possibility rather than a demonstrated result. During treatment, patients who received photon therapy lost naive T cells and TCR diversity and gained effector/memory populations, whereas patients who received proton therapy remained relatively stable. Once the lymphocyte count had reached its nadir, the repertoires of photon-treated patients showed oligoclonal expansion, particularly of CD8+ Temra cells, and this expansion drove the decline in diversity. Across the cohort, a larger post-nadir drop in TCR diversity was inversely correlated with overall survival time among patients who died.

This receptor was obtained from a man aged 55 to 70 with pancreatic cancer. Specimen: peripheral blood, collected from a patient treated with photon-based radiotherapy. This receptor chain uses TRBV7-7 and TRBJ1-1; confidence is insufficient to name the D gene. The CDR3: CASSANGNTEAFF. The DNA reads TGTGCCAGCAGCGCCAATGGGAACACTGAAGCTTTCTTT.